This TCR beta chain was captured by sequencing in a study of CD8 T cells in Susac syndrome. The authors reverse transcribed 0.5 to 1 ug RNA with random hexamers. TCRdb ran MiXCR on the immunoSEQ multiplex PCR reads and lists one entry per CDR3 protein. Here the sample spans 200,000 to 250,000 distinct CDR3 sequences, about 94% being singletons. The sample was CD4+ T cells from PBMCs. The receptor's source is a human donor with Susac syndrome.

For the CDR3, the DNA is TGCAGTGCTACGGGACACCTTCACACCGGGGAGCTGTTTTTT. Its translation: CSATGHLHTGELFF. V usage is TRBV20-1 and J usage is TRBJ2-2; D perhaps matches TRBD1 (6 bases). Germline V gene data show CDR1 as DFQATT and CDR2 as SNEGSKA (reference sequence). The CDR3 spans 14 residues. V lost 4 bases, J lost 3 bases, and 12 bases lay in between.